Presented here are 6 T cell receptor beta chains from one specimen sequenced in a study of T cell changes during pregnancy in multiple sclerosis. Clones were sequenced by immunoSEQ multiplex PCR, and TCRdb holds only the in-frame ones, with some missing. The sample contains roughly 49,000 clones, 95% of which appear only once. The sample in question was CD8+ T cells from peripheral blood mononuclear cells, obtained in the first trimester of pregnancy. These receptors were taken from a female donor with multiple sclerosis, enrolled in a pregnancy study.

The chain links TRBV6-1 to TRBJ2-1, with D perhaps matching TRBD2 (6 bases). The V end lost 1 base, the J end lost 3 bases, and 10 bases lay between the germline ends. From germline, CDR1 is MNHNS and CDR2 SASEGT. CDR3 size: 15 residues. This CDR3 reads CASSEGIADYNEQFF. The CDR3 DNA reads TGTGCCAGCAGTGAAGGGATAGCGGACTACAATGAGCAGTTCTTC.

The rearrangement uses TRBV4-1 and TRBJ1-2; a weak D match, TRBD1 (5 bases). The germline CDR1 and CDR2 sequences are MGHRA and YSYEKL. The CDR3 totals 15 residues. Trimming cost V 0 bases and J 5 bases, with 13 bases left between them. The CDR3, as DNA: TGCGCCAGCAGCCAAGATCCCAGGGCTCGATATGGCTACACCTTC. Protein product: CASSQDPRARYGYTF.

This clone was seen ten or more times. The chain joins TRBV6-4 to TRBJ2-1, with 9 bases fitting TRBD2. Germline V gives CDR1 MRHNA, CDR2 SNTAGT. This CDR3 spans 14 amino acids. The V gene end was trimmed by 8 bases and the J gene end by 5 bases; junction bases not matched to a gene: 7. CDR3 region: CASAASGENNEQFF. For the CDR3, the DNA is TGTGCCAGCGCAGCTAGCGGGGAAAACAATGAGCAGTTCTTC.

The genes are TRBV6-4 and TRBJ2-5; D is possibly TRBD1 (6 bases). Matching the DNA end better, TRBJ2-7 makes the J call doubtful. The CDR3 contains 14 residues. Germline values: CDR1 MRHNA, CDR2 SNTAGT. The CDR3 loop reads CATTWDTCYYEQYF. CDR3 nucleotide sequence: TGTGCCACTACGTGGGACACTTGCTACTACGAGCAGTACTTC.

This chain uses TRBV9 with TRBJ1-2; D is possibly TRBD1 (6 bases). Germline V lookup: CDR1 SGDLS, CDR2 YYNGEE. Trimming cost V 3 bases and J 5 bases, with 26 bases left between them. The CDR3 runs 18 residues. CDR3: CASSATLGRQESDYGYTF. Written as DNA, the CDR3 is TGTGCCAGCAGCGCAACCCTAGGACGACAGGAAAGCGATTATGGCTACACCTTC.

V and J are TRBV27 and TRBJ2-3; D remains unclear. Germline CDR1 is MNHEY and CDR2 is SMNVEV (reference sequence). V was pared by 1 base and J by 4 bases, with 12 bases between. The CDR3 extends over 15 amino acids. This CDR3 reads CASSLYGPGADTQYF. In DNA form, the CDR3 reads TGTGCCAGCAGTTTATATGGGCCAGGTGCAGATACGCAGTATTTT.